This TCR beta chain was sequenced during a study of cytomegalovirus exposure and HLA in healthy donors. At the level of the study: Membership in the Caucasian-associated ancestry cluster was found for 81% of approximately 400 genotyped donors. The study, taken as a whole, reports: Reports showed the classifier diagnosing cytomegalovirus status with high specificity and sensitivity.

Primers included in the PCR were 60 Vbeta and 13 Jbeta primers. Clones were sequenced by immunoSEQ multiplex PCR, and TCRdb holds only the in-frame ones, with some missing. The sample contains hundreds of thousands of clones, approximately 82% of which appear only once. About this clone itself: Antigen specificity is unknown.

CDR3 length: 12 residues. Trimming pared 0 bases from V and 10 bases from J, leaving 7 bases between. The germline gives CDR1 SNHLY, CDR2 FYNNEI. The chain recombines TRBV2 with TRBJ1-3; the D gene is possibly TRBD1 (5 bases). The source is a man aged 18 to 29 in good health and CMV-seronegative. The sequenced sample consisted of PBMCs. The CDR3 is CASSEAAGTIYF. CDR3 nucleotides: TGTGCCAGCAGTGAAGCGGCAGGGACCATATATTTT.